A single sample is the source of the 21 T cell receptor beta chains below, sequenced in a study of blood T cell repertoires in COVID-19. Profiling relied on immunoSEQ multiplex PCR, and the TCRdb table lists in-frame clones only, not all of them. Here the sample spans about 220,000 clones, under 90% being singletons. The specimen was peripheral blood. The source of these receptors is a woman at least 80 years old with acute or convalescent COVID-19.

The V and J genes are TRBV6-6 and TRBJ1-1, with 7 bases fitting TRBD1. There are 12 residues in the CDR3. The ends lost 2 bases at V and 13 bases at J; junction bases unmatched: 7. Per the germline V gene, CDR1 is MNHNY and CDR2 is SVGAGI (reference sequence). CDR3 in DNA: TGTGCCAGCAGTTACCGGGACAGTTGGGGTTTCTTT. This codes for CASSYRDSWGFF.

The chain uses TRBV25-1 and TRBJ1-4, with 8 bases fitting TRBD1. The CDR3 sequence is 15 residues long. Germline CDR1 MGHDK, CDR2 SYGVNS. Trimming cost V 5 bases and J 8 bases; bases outside gene matches: 10. DNA for the CDR3: TGTGCCAGCAGTACGCCTCAGGGGGCTGGGGAAAAACTGTTTTTT. It specifies CASSTPQGAGEKLFF. Supplemented by reference TRBV25-1 and TRBJ1-4, the full variable domain reads EADIYQTPRYLVIGTGKKITLECSQTMGHDKMYWYQQDPGMELHLIHYSYGVNSTEKGDLSSESTVSRIRTEHFPLTLESARPSHTSQYLCASSTPQGAGEKLFFGSGTQLSVL.

This chain connects TRBV6-7 to TRBJ1-6; a possible D gene is TRBD1 (5 bases). TRBV6-7 counts as an open reading frame of uncertain function. V lost 11 bases to trimming and J lost 5 bases, with 19 bases between them. This CDR3 is 15 amino acids long. CDR3 DNA: TGTGCCCCCAGGAGGGGCATCCCAAATAATTCACCCCTCCACTTT. It yields the protein CAPRRGIPNNSPLHF.

The CDR3 DNA sequence: TGCGCCAGCAGCCCCCAGGGGGGCGACGATGGCTACACCTTC. Encoded protein: CASSPQGGDDGYTF. The V gene is TRBV5-1, the J gene TRBJ1-2; 7 positions match TRBD1. Trimming at V came to 4 bases and at J to 6 bases, leaving 9 bases not matched to a gene. The germline V gene has CDR1 SGHRS and CDR2 YFSETQ. The CDR3 extends over 14 amino acids.

This clone has a single count. CDR3 DNA: TGTGCCTGGAGTGAGACAGGGGGCAGTGACACTGAAGCTTTCTTT. It specifies CAWSETGGSDTEAFF. The V gene is TRBV30, the J gene TRBJ1-1; 10 bases are a match to TRBD1. J gave up 3 bases and V 1 base, and 5 bases lay outside the gene matches. The CDR3 has 15 amino acids. The germline V gene encodes CDR1 GTSNPN and CDR2 SVGIG (reference sequence). Combining the CDR3 with reference TRBV30 and TRBJ1-1 gives the whole variable domain SQTIHQWPATLVQPVGSPLSLECTVEGTSNPNLYWYRQAAGRGLQLLFYSVGIGQISSEVPQNLSASRPQDRQFILSSKKLLLSDSGFYLCAWSETGGSDTEAFFGQGTRLTVV.

In this sample, this clone turned up once. The rearrangement links TRBV11-3 to TRBJ2-7; D might be TRBD1 (5 bases). The CDR3 is 14 amino acids. Germline CDR1 reads SGHNT; CDR2 reads YENEEA. V was shortened by 1 base and J by 2 bases, with 9 bases between the two germline ends. The CDR3 reads CASSLVGPPYEQYF. As DNA, the CDR3 is TGTGCCAGCAGCTTAGTGGGGCCGCCCTACGAGCAGTACTTC.

The V call is TRBV30, the J call TRBJ1-2; D perhaps matches TRBD1 (6 bases). Germline CDR1 and CDR2: GTSNPN and SVGIG (reference sequence). This CDR3 has 13 residues. Trimming removed 4 bases from V and 1 base from J, with 10 bases in between. In DNA form, the CDR3 reads TGTGCCTGGATGGGGGCAGTTAACTATGGCTACACCTTC. Translated: CAWMGAVNYGYTF.

This chain joins TRBV2 and TRBJ1-5; 9 nucleotides line up with TRBD1. Trimming removed 5 bases from V and 7 bases from J; junction bases left unmatched: 3. Germline V gives CDR1 SNHLY, CDR2 FYNNEI. The CDR3 consists of 13 residues. This CDR3 reads CASSTGGGQPQHF. CDR3 nucleotide sequence: TGTGCCAGCAGTACAGGGGGCGGGCAGCCCCAGCATTTT.

Only a few counts were recorded for this clone. The chain links TRBV7-8 to TRBJ1-6; 7 bases are a match to TRBD1. V trimming: 6 bases; J trimming: 5 bases; junction bases outside the gene matches: 7. Germline CDR1 SGHVS, CDR2 FQNEAQ. The CDR3 extends over 15 amino acids. Written as DNA, the CDR3 is TGTGCCAGCAGTCGCGGGACAGTAGATAATTCACCCCTCCACTTT. Translated: CASSRGTVDNSPLHF. Complete variable domain (other parts from reference TRBV7-8 and TRBJ1-6): GAGVSQSPRYKVAKRGQDVALRCDPISGHVSLFWYQQALGQGPEFLTYFQNEAQLDKSGLPSDRFFAERPEGSVSTLKIQRTQQEDSAVYLCASSRGTVDNSPLHFGNGTRLTVT.

The chain couples TRBV11-1 to TRBJ2-4, with D uncertain. V lost 2 bases and J lost 6, with 5 bases in between. The CDR3 loop spans 12 amino acids. CDR1 SGHAT and CDR2 FQDESV come from the germline V gene (reference sequence). In nucleotides, the CDR3 is TGTGCCAGCAGCTTAAACGGAAACATTCAGTACTTC. Translating it yields CASSLNGNIQYF.

The V gene is TRBV10-3, the J gene TRBJ2-7, with 7 bases aligning to TRBD1. The J segment lost 5 bases and the V segment lost 5 bases, leaving 3 bases of the junction unmatched. Looked up from germline, CDR1 is ENHRY and CDR2 is SYGVKD. The CDR3 is 12 amino acids. The CDR3 sequence is CAISSTGDEQYF. The CDR3 bases are TGTGCCATCAGTTCCACAGGGGACGAGCAGTACTTC.

The V gene is TRBV6-5, the J gene TRBJ2-2; D is perhaps TRBD1 (5 bases). This CDR3 has 14 residues. The germline V and J ends were trimmed by 9 bases and 2 bases, with 13 bases remaining between them. Germline CDR1 is MNHEY and CDR2 is SVGAGI. The CDR3 loop is CASTRTPNTGELFF. The CDR3 DNA follows: TGTGCCAGTACCCGGACACCAAACACCGGGGAGCTGTTTTTT.

The V and J genes are TRBV12-3 or TRBV12-4 and TRBJ2-3; unclear D gene. The CDR3 runs to 11 residues. The ends were cut back, 6 bases at V and 6 bases at J, with 7 bases in the middle. In nucleotides, the CDR3 is TGTGCCAGCAGGGCGAGGGATACGCAGTATTTT. It yields the protein CASRARDTQYF.

Regarding this clone: Sequence at one end of the junction differs from germline and may be a read error. This CDR3 is CASSQVLIGTALNEQFF. The CDR3 bases are TGTGCCAGCAGTCAAGTACTTATCGGGACTGCCCTCAATGAGCAGTTCTTC. V usage is TRBV14 and J usage is TRBJ2-1; D may be TRBD2 (6 bases). This CDR3 region has 17 residues. Per the germline V gene, CDR1 is SGHDN and CDR2 is FVKESK.

V is TRBV6-5 and J is TRBJ1-6; 9 positions agree with TRBD1. The V segment lost 6 bases and the J segment 6 bases; nucleotides outside the gene matches: 6. The CDR3 is 15 amino acids. The germline V gene has CDR1 MNHEY and CDR2 SVGAGI. In nucleotides, the CDR3 is TGTGCCAGCAGGAAACAGGGGGCGGGTAATTCACCCCTCCACTTT. It specifies CASRKQGAGNSPLHF.

The rearrangement joins TRBV5-6 to TRBJ1-6; 7 bases fit TRBD1. The CDR3 runs to 17 residues. The V and J ends lost 0 bases and 6 bases, in that order; junction bases with no gene match: 9. CDR1 SGHDT and CDR2 YYEEEE come from the germline V gene. CDR3 DNA sequence: TGTGCCAGCAGCTTGGGAGGGGGCGCGTCGGGTAATTCACCCCTCCACTTT. Translation: CASSLGGGASGNSPLHF.

The chain is built from TRBV6-5 and TRBJ2-3; weak D call: TRBD2 (5 bases). Germline CDR1 and CDR2: MNHEY and SVGAGI. This CDR3 spans 15 amino acids. V lost 5 bases to trimming and J lost 0 bases, with 12 bases between them. Written as DNA, the CDR3 is TGTGCCAGCAGTCGGGGATCCGCTAGCACAGATACGCAGTATTTT. Translation: CASSRGSASTDTQYF.

The count of this clone is one. This chain links TRBV10-3 with TRBJ1-2; 10 bases are shared with TRBD1. V trimming: 4 bases; J trimming: 3 bases; junction bases outside the gene matches: 8. Germline V CDR1 and CDR2: ENHRY, SYGVKD. The CDR3 contains 16 residues. The CDR3 bases are TGTGCCATCAGTGGGGGACAGGGGCCGGTTTACTATGGCTACACCTTC. This gives the protein CAISGGQGPVYYGYTF.

The chain carries TRBV7-3 and TRBJ1-1; unclear D gene. The germline V gene encodes CDR1 SGHTA and CDR2 FQGTGA. V was cut by 4 bases and J by 1 base, with 10 bases left in between. This CDR3 has 14 amino acids. CDR3 nucleotides: TGTGCCAGCAGCTCCCCCGGTAGGAACACTGAAGCTTTCTTT. This encodes CASSSPGRNTEAFF.

This chain uses TRBV7-3 with TRBJ2-1; TRBD2 matches 11 bases. Germline CDR1 SGHTA, CDR2 FQGTGA. Trimming cost V 3 bases and J 1 base; bases outside gene matches: 2. This CDR3 has 16 amino acids. The CDR3 DNA reads as TGTGCCAGCAGCTTCGTAGCGGGGGGGTCCTACAATGAGCAGTTCTTC. It translates to CASSFVAGGSYNEQFF.

This clone was seen a few times. This rearrangement joins TRBV28 to TRBJ1-2, with 8 bases fitting TRBD1. The ends lost 6 bases at V and 5 bases at J; junction bases unmatched: 8. The germline CDR1 and CDR2 sequences are MDHEN and SYDVKM. The CDR3 consists of 14 residues. The CDR3 DNA reads as TGTGCCAGCAGCGCAGGACAGGGTCGATATGGCTACACCTTC. Its protein product is CASSAGQGRYGYTF.